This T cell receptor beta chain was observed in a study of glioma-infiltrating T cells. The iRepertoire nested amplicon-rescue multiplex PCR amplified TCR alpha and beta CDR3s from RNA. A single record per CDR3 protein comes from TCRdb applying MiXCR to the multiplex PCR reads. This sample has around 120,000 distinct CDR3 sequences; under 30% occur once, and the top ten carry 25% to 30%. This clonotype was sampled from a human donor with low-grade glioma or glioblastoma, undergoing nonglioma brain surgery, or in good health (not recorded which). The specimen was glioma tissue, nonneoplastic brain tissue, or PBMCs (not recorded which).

The CDR3 DNA follows: TGCAGTGTTCCAGGGAACAGAGCGAACACTGAAGCTTTCTTT. Amino acids: CSVPGNRANTEAFF. The V call is TRBV20-1, the J call TRBJ1-1; a weak D match, TRBD1 (5 bases). The V gene's germline CDR1 is DFQATT and CDR2 SNEGSKA (reference sequence). This CDR3 region has 14 residues. V dropped 7 bases and J dropped 1 base, with 16 bases sitting between them.